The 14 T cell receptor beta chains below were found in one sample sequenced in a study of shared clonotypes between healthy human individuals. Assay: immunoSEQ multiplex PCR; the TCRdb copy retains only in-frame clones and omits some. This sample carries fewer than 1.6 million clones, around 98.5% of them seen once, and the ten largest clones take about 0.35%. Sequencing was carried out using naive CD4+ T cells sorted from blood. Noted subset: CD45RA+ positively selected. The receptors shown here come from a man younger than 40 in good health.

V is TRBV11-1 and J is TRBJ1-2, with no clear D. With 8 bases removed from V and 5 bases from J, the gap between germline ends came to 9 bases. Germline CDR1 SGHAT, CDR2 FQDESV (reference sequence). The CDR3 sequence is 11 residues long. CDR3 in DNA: TGTGCCAGCCAGACGGCGTATGGCTACACCTTC. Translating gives CASQTAYGYTF.

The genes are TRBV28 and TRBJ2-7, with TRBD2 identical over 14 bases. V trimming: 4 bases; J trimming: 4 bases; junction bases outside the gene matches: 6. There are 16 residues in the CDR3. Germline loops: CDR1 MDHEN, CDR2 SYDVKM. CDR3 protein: CASSSHGTSGSYEQYF. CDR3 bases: TGTGCCAGCAGTTCCCATGGGACTAGCGGGAGTTACGAGCAGTACTTC. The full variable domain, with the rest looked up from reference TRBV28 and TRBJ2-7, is DVKVTQSSRYLVKRTGEKVFLECVQDMDHENMFWYRQDPGLGLRLIYFSYDVKMKEKGDIPEGYSVSREKKERFSLILESASTNQTSMYLCASSSHGTSGSYEQYFGPGTRLTVT.

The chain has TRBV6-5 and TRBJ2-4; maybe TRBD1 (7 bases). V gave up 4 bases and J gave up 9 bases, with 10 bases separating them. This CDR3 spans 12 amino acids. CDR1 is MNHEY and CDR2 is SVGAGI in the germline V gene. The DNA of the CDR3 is TGTGCCAGCAGTTCCCAGGGGGGCATTCAGTACTTC. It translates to CASSSQGGIQYF.

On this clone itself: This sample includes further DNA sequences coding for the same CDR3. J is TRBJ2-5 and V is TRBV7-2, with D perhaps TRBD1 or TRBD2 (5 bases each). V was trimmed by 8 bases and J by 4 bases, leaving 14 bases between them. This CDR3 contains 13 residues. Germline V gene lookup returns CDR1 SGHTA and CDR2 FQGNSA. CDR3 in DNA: TGTGCCAGCTCGCCGGGACGATCAGAGACCCAGTACTTC. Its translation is CASSPGRSETQYF.

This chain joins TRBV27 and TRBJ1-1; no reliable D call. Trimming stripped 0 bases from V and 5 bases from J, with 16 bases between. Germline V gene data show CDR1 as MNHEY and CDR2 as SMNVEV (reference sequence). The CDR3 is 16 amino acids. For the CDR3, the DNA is TGTGCCAGCAGTTTATCGAGGGTGGCCAGGACGACTGAAGCTTTCTTT. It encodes CASSLSRVARTTEAFF.

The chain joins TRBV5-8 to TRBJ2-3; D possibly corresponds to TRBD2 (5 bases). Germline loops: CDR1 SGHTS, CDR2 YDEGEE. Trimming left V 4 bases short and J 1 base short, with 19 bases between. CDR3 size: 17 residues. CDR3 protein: CASSLFTRTLRTDTQYF. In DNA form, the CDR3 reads TGTGCCAGCAGCCTTTTCACTAGGACTCTTCGCACAGATACGCAGTATTTT.

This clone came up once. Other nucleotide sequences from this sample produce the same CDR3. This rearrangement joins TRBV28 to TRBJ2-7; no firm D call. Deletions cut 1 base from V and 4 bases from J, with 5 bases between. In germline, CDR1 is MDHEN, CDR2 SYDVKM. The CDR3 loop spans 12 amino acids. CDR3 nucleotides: TGTGCCAGCAGTTTATCCGGGTACGAGCAGTACTTC. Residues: CASSLSGYEQYF.

CDR3: CASSQLGGGAYEQYF. The CDR3 nucleotides read TGTGCCAGCAGCCAACTTGGGGGAGGAGCCTACGAGCAGTACTTC. The J gene is TRBJ2-7, the V gene TRBV5-6; a possible D gene is TRBD2 (6 bases). The CDR3 is 15 amino acids. Germline CDR1 SGHDT, CDR2 YYEEEE. Trimming took 4 bases from V and 2 from J, leaving 16 bases between them.

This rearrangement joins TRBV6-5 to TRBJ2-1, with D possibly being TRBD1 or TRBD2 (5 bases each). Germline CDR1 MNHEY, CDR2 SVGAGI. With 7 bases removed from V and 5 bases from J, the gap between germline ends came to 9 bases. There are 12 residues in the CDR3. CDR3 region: CASTGTNNEQFF. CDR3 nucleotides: TGTGCCAGCACCGGGACCAACAATGAGCAGTTCTTC.

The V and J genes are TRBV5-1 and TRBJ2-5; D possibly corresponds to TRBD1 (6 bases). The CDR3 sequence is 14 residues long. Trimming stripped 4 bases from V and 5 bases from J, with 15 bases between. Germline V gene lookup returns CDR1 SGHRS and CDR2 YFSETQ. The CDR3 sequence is CASSATGSGETQYF. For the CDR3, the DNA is TGCGCCAGCAGCGCTACAGGGTCTGGGGAGACCCAGTACTTC.

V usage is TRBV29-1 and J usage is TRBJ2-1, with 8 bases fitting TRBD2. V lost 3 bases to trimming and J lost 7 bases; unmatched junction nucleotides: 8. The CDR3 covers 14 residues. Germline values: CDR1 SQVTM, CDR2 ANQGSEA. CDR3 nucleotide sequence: TGCAGCGTTGAGAAAAGACTAGCGATGAATGAGCAGTTCTTC. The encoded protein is CSVEKRLAMNEQFF.

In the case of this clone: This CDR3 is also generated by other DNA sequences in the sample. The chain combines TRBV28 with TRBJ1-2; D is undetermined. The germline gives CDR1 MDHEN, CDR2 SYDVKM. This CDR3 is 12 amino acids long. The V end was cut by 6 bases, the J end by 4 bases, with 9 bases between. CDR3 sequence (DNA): TGTGCCAGCAGCTTGGGCGGCTATGGCTACACCTTC. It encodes CASSLGGYGYTF.

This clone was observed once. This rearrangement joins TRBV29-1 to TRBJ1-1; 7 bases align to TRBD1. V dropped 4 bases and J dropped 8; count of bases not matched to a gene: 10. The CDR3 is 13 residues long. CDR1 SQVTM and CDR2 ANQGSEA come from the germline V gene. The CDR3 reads CSVGGIGQVEAFF. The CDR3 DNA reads TGCAGCGTTGGTGGGATTGGACAGGTCGAAGCTTTCTTT.

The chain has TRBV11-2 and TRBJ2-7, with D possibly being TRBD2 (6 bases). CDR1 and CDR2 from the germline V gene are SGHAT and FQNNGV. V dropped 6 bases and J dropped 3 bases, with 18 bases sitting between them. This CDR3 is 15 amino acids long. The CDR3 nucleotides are TGTGCCAGCAGAACCGCGGGGCAGAAGAACTACGAGCAGTACTTC. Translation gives CASRTAGQKNYEQYF.